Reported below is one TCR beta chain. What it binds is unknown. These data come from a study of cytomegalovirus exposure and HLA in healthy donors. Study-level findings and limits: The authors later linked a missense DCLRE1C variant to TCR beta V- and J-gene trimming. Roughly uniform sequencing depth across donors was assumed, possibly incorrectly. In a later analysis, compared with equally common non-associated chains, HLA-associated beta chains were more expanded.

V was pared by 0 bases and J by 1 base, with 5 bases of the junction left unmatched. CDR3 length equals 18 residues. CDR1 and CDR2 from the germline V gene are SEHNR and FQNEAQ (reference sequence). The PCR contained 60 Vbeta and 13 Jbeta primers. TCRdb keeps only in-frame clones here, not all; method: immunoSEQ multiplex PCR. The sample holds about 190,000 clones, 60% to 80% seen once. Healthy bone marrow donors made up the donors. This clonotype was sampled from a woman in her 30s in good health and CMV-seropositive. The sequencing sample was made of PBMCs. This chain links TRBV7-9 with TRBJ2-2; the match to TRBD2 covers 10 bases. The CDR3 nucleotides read TGTGCCAGCAGCTTAGCCCTAGCGGGAGCGTTGAACACCGGGGAGCTGTTTTTT. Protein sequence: CASSLALAGALNTGELFF.